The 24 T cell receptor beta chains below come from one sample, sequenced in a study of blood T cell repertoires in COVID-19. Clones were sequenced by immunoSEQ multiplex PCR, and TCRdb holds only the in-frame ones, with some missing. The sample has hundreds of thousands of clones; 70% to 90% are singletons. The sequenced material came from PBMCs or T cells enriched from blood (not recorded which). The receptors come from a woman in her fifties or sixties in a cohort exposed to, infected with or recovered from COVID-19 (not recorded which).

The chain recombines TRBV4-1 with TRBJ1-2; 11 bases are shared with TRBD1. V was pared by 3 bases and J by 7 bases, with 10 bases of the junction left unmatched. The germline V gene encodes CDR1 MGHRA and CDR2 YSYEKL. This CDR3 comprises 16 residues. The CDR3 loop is CASSHIPGQGDGGYTF. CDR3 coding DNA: TGCGCCAGCAGCCATATTCCGGGACAGGGGGACGGTGGCTACACCTTC.

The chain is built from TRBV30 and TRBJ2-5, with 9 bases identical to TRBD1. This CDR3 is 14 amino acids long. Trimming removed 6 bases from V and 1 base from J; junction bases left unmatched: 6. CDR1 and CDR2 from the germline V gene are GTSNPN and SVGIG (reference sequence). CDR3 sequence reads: CACTTGGSQETQYF. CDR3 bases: TGTGCCTGCACGACAGGGGGGAGCCAAGAGACCCAGTACTTC. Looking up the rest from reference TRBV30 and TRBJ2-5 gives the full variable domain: SQTIHQWPATLVQPVGSPLSLECTVEGTSNPNLYWYRQAAGRGLQLLFYSVGIGQISSEVPQNLSASRPQDRQFILSSKKLLLSDSGFYLCACTTGGSQETQYFGPGTRLLVL.

CDR3 protein: CASLDPGGTTQETQYF. The DNA for the CDR3 is TGTGCCAGTCTTGACCCAGGGGGCACAACACAAGAGACCCAGTACTTC. The chain links TRBV14 to TRBJ2-5; TRBD1 matches 8 bases. The CDR3 is 16 amino acids. The junction had 14 bases not matched to a gene; V was cut back by 9 bases and J by 2 bases. Germline loops: CDR1 SGHDN, CDR2 FVKESK.

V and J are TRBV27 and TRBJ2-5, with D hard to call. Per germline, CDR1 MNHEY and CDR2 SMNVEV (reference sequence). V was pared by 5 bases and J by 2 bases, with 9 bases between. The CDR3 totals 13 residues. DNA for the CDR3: TGTGCCAGCAGTGGCAGGATTCAAGAGACCCAGTACTTC. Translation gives CASSGRIQETQYF.

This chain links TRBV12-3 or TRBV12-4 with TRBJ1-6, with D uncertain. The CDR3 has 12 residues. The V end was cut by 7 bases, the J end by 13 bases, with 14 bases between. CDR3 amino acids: CASTKPGLPLHF. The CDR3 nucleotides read TGTGCCAGCACTAAGCCGGGTTTGCCCCTCCACTTT.

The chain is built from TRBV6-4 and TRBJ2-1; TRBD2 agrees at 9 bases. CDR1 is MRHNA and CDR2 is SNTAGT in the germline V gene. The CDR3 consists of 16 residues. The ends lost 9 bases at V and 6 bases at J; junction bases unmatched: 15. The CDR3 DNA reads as TGTGCCAGTAGCCCGGCGGGGGGGCCTGTTAGCAATGAGCAGTTCTTC. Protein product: CASSPAGGPVSNEQFF.

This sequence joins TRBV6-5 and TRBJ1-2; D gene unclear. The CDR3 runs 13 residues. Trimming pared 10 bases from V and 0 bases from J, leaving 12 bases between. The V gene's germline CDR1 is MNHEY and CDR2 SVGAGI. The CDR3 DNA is TGTGCCACGGCTATGGGCCCTAACTATGGCTACACCTTC. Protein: CATAMGPNYGYTF.

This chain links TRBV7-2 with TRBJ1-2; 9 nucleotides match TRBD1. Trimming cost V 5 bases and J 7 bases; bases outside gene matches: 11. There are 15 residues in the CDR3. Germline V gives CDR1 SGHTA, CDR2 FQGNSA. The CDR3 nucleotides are TGTGCCAGCAGCCCAACGGTACAGGGGGCAGGTGGCTACACCTTC. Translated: CASSPTVQGAGGYTF.

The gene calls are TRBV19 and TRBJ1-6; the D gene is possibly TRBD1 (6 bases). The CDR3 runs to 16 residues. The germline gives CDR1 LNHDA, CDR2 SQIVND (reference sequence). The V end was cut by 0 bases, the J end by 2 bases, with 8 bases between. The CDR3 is CASSIEQGAYNSPLHF. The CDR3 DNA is TGTGCCAGTAGTATAGAACAGGGTGCCTATAATTCACCCCTCCACTTT. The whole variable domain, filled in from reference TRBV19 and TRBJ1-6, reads DGGITQSPKYLFRKEGQNVTLSCEQNLNHDAMYWYRQDPGQGLRLIYYSQIVNDFQKGDIAEGYSVSREKKESFPLTVTSAQKNPTAFYLCASSIEQGAYNSPLHFGNGTRLTVT.

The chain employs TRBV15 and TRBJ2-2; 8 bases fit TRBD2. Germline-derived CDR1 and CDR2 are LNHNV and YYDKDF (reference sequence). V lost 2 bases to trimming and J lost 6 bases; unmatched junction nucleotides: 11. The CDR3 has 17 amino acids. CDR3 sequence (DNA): TGTGCCACCAGCAGACGTCCGAGCGGGGGTTTGCCCGGGGAGCTGTTTTTT. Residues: CATSRRPSGGLPGELFF.

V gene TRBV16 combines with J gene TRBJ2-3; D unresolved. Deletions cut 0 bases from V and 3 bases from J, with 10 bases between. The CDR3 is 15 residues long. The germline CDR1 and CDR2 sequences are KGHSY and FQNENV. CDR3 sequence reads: CASSQSQAGTDTQYF. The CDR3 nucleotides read TGTGCCAGCAGCCAATCTCAGGCTGGGACAGATACGCAGTATTTT.

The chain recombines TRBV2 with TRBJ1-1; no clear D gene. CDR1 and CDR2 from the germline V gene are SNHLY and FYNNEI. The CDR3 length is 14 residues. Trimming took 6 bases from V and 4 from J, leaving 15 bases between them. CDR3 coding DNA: TGTGCCAGCAGGCGACTCGGCAGAAGCACTGAAGCTTTCTTT. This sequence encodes CASRRLGRSTEAFF.

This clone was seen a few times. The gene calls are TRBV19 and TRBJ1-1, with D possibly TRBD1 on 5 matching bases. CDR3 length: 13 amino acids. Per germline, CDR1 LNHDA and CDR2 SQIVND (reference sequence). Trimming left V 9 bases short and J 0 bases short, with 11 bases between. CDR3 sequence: CASKTGMNTEAFF. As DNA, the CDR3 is TGTGCCAGCAAAACAGGCATGAACACTGAAGCTTTCTTT.

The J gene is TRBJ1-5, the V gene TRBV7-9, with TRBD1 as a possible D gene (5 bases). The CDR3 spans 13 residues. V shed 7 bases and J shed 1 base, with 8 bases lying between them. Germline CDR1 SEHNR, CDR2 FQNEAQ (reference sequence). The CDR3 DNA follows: TGTGCCAGCATAAGGACAAGCAATCAGCCCCAGCATTTT. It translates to CASIRTSNQPQHF.

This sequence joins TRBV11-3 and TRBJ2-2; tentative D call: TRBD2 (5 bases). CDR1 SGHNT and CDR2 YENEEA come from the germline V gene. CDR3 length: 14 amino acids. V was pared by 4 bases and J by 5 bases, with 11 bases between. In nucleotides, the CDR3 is TGTGCCAGCAGCTCAGCTAGCTATACCGGGGAGCTGTTTTTT. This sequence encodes CASSSASYTGELFF.

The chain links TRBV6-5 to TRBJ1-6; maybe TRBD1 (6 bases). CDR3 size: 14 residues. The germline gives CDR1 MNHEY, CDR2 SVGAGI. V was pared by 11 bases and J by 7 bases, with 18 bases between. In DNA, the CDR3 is TGTGCCGGCGAAACCGGGACACCAAATTCACCCCTCCACTTT. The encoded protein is CAGETGTPNSPLHF.

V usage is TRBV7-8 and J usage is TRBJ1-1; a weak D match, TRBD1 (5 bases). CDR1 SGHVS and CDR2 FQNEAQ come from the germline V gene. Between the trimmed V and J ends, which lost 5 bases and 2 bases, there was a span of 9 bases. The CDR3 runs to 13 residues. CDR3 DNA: TGTGCCAGCAGCGAGGACACCAACACTGAAGCTTTCTTT. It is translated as CASSEDTNTEAFF.

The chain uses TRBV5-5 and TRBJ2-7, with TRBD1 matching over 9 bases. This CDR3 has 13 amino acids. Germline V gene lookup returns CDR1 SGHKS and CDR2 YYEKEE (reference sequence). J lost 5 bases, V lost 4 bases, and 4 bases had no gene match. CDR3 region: CASSIQGAHEQYF. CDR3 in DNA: TGTGCCAGCAGCATACAGGGGGCCCACGAGCAGTACTTC.

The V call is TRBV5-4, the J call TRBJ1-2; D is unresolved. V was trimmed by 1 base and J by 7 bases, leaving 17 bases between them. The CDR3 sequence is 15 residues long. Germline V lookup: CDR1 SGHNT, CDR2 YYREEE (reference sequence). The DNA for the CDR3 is TGTGCCAGCAGCTTGAACAACCCCTCGGGTTCTGGCTACACCTTC. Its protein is CASSLNNPSGSGYTF.

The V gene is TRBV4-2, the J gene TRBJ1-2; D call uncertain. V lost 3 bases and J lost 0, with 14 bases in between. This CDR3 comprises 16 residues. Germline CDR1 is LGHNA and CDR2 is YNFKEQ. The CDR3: CASSQLAARANYGYTF. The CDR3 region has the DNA TGTGCCAGCAGCCAGTTAGCGGCGAGAGCTAACTATGGCTACACCTTC.

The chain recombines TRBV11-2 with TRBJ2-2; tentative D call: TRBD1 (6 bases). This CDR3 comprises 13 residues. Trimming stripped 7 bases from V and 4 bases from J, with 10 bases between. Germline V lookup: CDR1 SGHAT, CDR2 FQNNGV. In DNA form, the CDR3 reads TGTGCCAGCACTACAGGGCTCACCGGGGAGCTGTTTTTT. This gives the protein CASTTGLTGELFF.

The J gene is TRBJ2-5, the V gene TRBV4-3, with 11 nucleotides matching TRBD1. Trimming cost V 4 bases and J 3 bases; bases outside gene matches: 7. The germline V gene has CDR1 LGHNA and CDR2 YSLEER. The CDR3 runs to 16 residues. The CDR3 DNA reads TGCGCCAGCAGCCCCGTCCCGGGACAGGGGGAAGAGACCCAGTACTTC. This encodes CASSPVPGQGEETQYF.

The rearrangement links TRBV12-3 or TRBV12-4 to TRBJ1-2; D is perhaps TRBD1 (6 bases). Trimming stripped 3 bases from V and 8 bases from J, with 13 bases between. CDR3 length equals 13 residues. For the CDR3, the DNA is TGTGCCAGCAGTTTTTTCAGGGGAGACGGCTACACCTTC. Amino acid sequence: CASSFFRGDGYTF.

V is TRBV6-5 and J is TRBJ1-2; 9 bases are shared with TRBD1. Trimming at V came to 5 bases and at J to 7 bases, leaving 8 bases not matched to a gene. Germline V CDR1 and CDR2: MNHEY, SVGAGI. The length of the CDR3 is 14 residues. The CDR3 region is CASSPGQGYGGYTF. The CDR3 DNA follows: TGTGCCAGCAGTCCTGGACAGGGGTACGGTGGCTACACCTTC.